Sequencing of this T cell receptor (beta chain) was carried out in a study of identifying expanded T cells in peripheral blood. Study results and limitations: Roughly two-week clone count variance significantly increased as total template count grew.

The CDR3 consists of 14 residues. V lost 3 bases and J lost 4, with 10 bases in between. CDR1 SGDLS and CDR2 YYNGEE come from the germline V gene. The data were produced by immunoSEQ multiplex PCR, yet TCRdb's version contains in-frame clones alone and is incomplete. Of approximately 90,000 clones in the sample, 88% were seen once. Comments on this clone: Its antigen is not known.

The V and J genes are TRBV9 and TRBJ2-2; D uncertain. The sequenced sample consisted of blood. The sequence was obtained from a person aged 18 to 70 in good health. This CDR3 reads CASSARHITGELFF. In DNA form, the CDR3 reads TGTGCCAGCAGCGCTCGACATATCACCGGGGAGCTGTTTTTT.